Listed here are 27 T cell receptor beta chains from one sample, sequenced in a study of vaccination and CD4 T cells after COVID-19. Stated treatment: 10-day PBMC culture with coronavirus spike peptide pools or control peptides (ViraFEST assay). No cognate antigen is known for these TCRs. Sequencing of the DNA from cultured CD4+ T cells was carried out with the Oncomine TCR Beta short-read assay. In TCRdb, the PCR reads were re-called with MiXCR into one record per CDR3 protein. The repertoire holds 10,000 or so distinct CDR3 sequences, with approximately 61% as singletons. Material for sequencing was CD4+ T cells from blood, cultured in vitro. Receptors originate from a human donor who had recovered from COVID-19.

By sample fraction, this clonotype is medium-sized. The gene calls are TRBV2 and TRBJ2-3; the match to TRBD1 covers 10 bases. The CDR3 spans 14 residues. Germline CDR1 and CDR2: SNHLY and FYNNEI. V trimming: 6 bases; J trimming: 3 bases; junction bases outside the gene matches: 3. The CDR3 sequence is CASSRDRGTDTQYF. CDR3 bases: TGTGCCAGCAGCCGGGACAGGGGAACAGATACGCAGTATTTT.

This clonotype was seen a single time. The V and J genes are TRBV27 and TRBJ1-1; D call uncertain. The CDR3 covers 14 residues. The V end was cut by 4 bases, the J end by 5 bases, with 14 bases between. Looked up from germline, CDR1 is MNHEY and CDR2 is SMNVEV (reference sequence). This chain's CDR3 is CASSSAGPLTEAFF. CDR3 bases: TGTGCCAGCAGTTCGGCCGGGCCTTTAACTGAAGCTTTCTTT.

The rearrangement joins TRBV6-2 or TRBV6-3 to TRBJ1-6; 11 nucleotides align to TRBD1. Germline trimming cut 3 bases from V and 5 bases from J; bases unmatched to any gene: 12. Germline V gives CDR1 MNHEY, CDR2 SVGEGT. The CDR3 has 19 amino acids. Written as DNA, the CDR3 is TGTGCCAGCAGTTATCATGCCCTAGGACAGGGGGCAAATAATTCACCCCTCCACTTT. It yields the protein CASSYHALGQGANNSPLHF.

This clonotype was detected only once. The chain has TRBV19 and TRBJ2-3, with D perhaps matching TRBD1 (6 bases). Germline values: CDR1 LNHDA, CDR2 SQIVND (reference sequence). Trimming removed 3 bases at V and 1 base at J, with 11 bases between. The CDR3 totals 15 residues. The CDR3 coding sequence is TGTGCCAGTAGTATTGCAGGGGTGGGCACAGATACGCAGTATTTT. It encodes CASSIAGVGTDTQYF.

This clonotype was seen more than once but under ten times. The rearrangement joins TRBV7-8 to TRBJ2-5; no definite D call. Trimming removed 0 bases at V and 4 bases at J, with 3 bases between. CDR3 length: 12 amino acids. CDR1 and CDR2 (germline): SGHVS, FQNEAQ. CDR3 region: CASSLAGETQYF. The CDR3 DNA reads as TGTGCCAGCAGCTTAGCGGGAGAGACCCAGTACTTC.

Worth noting for this clonotype: The junction departs from germline at one end; a sequencing error may be responsible. The chain recombines TRBV11-1 with TRBJ2-1, with D possibly being TRBD1 (5 bases). The V gene's germline CDR1 is SGHAT and CDR2 FQDESV (reference sequence). The CDR3 runs 13 residues. CDR3 sequence reads: CASSRLGGAEQLF. The CDR3 DNA is TGTGCCAGCAGTCGCCTGGGTGGGGCTGAGCAGCTCTTC.

The chain carries TRBV30 and TRBJ1-2; D possibly corresponds to TRBD1 (5 bases). Per the germline V gene, CDR1 is GTSNPN and CDR2 is SVGIG (reference sequence). Deletions cut 0 bases from V and 4 bases from J, with 9 bases between. The CDR3 sequence is 13 residues long. The CDR3 DNA sequence: TGTGCCTGGAGTGTACAGGTGGCCTATGGCTACACCTTC. Translated, it gives CAWSVQVAYGYTF.

V usage is TRBV19 and J usage is TRBJ1-1, with 8 bases aligning to TRBD1. The CDR3 totals 14 residues. Germline trimming cut 9 bases from V and 4 bases from J; bases unmatched to any gene: 10. In germline, CDR1 is LNHDA, CDR2 SQIVND (reference sequence). CDR3 amino acids: CASAQGVMGTEAFF. As DNA, the CDR3 is TGTGCCAGCGCACAGGGGGTGATGGGCACTGAAGCTTTCTTT.

This chain connects TRBV4-2 to TRBJ1-2; D is unresolved. The V end lost 0 bases, the J end lost 0 bases, and 5 bases lay between the germline ends. The CDR3 consists of 14 residues. CDR1 is LGHNA and CDR2 is YNFKEQ in the germline V gene. The chain's CDR3 is CASSQDPTNYGYTF. In DNA, the CDR3 is TGTGCCAGCAGCCAAGATCCGACTAACTATGGCTACACCTTC.

Comments on this clonotype: At one end the junction does not follow the germline gene, possibly because of a read error. J is TRBJ1-1 and V is TRBV27, with 10 bases lining up with TRBD1. Germline assignment: CDR1 MNHEY and CDR2 SMNVEV (reference sequence). There are 14 residues in the CDR3. The CDR3 sequence is CASRLGQGNAEAFF. Written as DNA, the CDR3 is TGTGCCAGCAGACTGGGACAGGGGAACGCTGAAGCTTTCTTT.

In this sample, this clonotype turned up a few times. The chain has TRBV15 and TRBJ1-2; a weak D match, TRBD1 (6 bases). The CDR3 consists of 13 residues. V was shortened by 5 bases and J by 1 base, with 8 bases between the two germline ends. The germline CDR1 and CDR2 sequences are LNHNV and YYDKDF (reference sequence). CDR3 amino acids: CATSHRDNYGYTF. In nucleotides, the CDR3 is TGTGCCACCAGCCACAGGGATAACTATGGCTACACCTTC.

The chain uses TRBV12-3 or TRBV12-4 and TRBJ2-7, with a weak D call TRBD2 (5 bases). V lost 2 bases and J lost 2, with 10 bases in between. The CDR3 runs 14 residues. The CDR3 reads CASSLQTGTYEQYF. The CDR3 DNA is TGTGCCAGCAGTTTACAAACCGGGACCTACGAGCAGTACTTC.

V usage is TRBV20-1 and J usage is TRBJ2-7, with TRBD2 matching over 8 bases. Germline V lookup: CDR1 DFQATT, CDR2 SNEGSKA (reference sequence). The V and J ends lost 5 bases and 4 bases, in that order; junction bases with no gene match: 7. The CDR3 sequence is 13 residues long. CDR3 DNA sequence: TGCAGTGCTCCGGGACTAGACCATTACGAGCAGTACTTC. Protein: CSAPGLDHYEQYF.

This clonotype was picked up a small number of times. J is TRBJ2-3 and V is TRBV12-3 or TRBV12-4; D is tentatively TRBD1 or TRBD2 (5 bases each). This CDR3 spans 16 amino acids. V gave up 8 bases and J gave up 1 base, with 19 bases separating them. The CDR3 nucleotides are TGTGCCAGCGGCCCCACGTTGGGGGTCGGCACAGATACGCAGTATTTT. Translation gives CASGPTLGVGTDTQYF.

The chain combines TRBV21-1 with TRBJ2-5; TRBD1, the table's D call, lacks a check against the DNA. TRBV21-1 is described as a pseudogene. This CDR3 is built from 15 residues. The CDR3 DNA reads TGTGCCAGCAGCATCTCACGGGGCCAGGGGGAGACCCAGTACTTC. This gives the protein CASSISRGQGETQYF.

The rearrangement links TRBV7-9 to TRBJ1-1; D may be TRBD1 (5 bases). Germline V gene lookup returns CDR1 SEHNR and CDR2 FQNEAQ (reference sequence). V was pared by 5 bases and J by 4 bases, with 14 bases between. This CDR3 has 14 residues. The CDR3 DNA reads as TGTGCCAGCAGCGCACAGGACTGGGGCACTGAAGCTTTCTTT. This encodes CASSAQDWGTEAFF.

The rearrangement links TRBV6-4 to TRBJ2-2, with D tentatively TRBD1 (6 bases). CDR3 length: 14 residues. Trimming pared 5 bases from V and 5 bases from J, leaving 12 bases between. CDR1 is MRHNA, CDR2 SNTAGT, per germline. The CDR3 DNA sequence: TGTGCCAGCAGTTTACAGGGTACGACCGGGGAGCTGTTTTTT. Its translation: CASSLQGTTGELFF.

V is TRBV7-9 and J is TRBJ2-5; the D is unclear. CDR1 and CDR2 from the germline V gene are SEHNR and FQNEAQ (reference sequence). Trimming removed 2 bases at V and 4 bases at J, with 11 bases between. The CDR3 length is 14 residues. CDR3 bases: TGTGCCAGCAGCTTAAAGGTTTCCGGAGAGACCCAGTACTTC. Protein: CASSLKVSGETQYF.

In its sample, this clonotype was seen a few times. CDR3 nucleotide sequence: TGCGCCAGCAGTCAATCCGGGCGGGTTCATTCACCCCTCCACTTT. Translation gives CASSQSGRVHSPLHF. This sequence joins TRBV23-1 and TRBJ1-6; D unclear. TRBV23-1 is an ORF for which the function is uncertain. This CDR3 has 15 residues. Trimming stripped 0 bases from V and 8 bases from J, with 11 bases between.

The chain uses TRBV28 and TRBJ1-2, with a possible D match to TRBD1 (5 bases). Trimming shortened V by 6 bases and J by 7 bases, and 12 bases separated the two germline ends. The CDR3 loop spans 12 amino acids. CDR1 and CDR2 from the germline V gene are MDHEN and SYDVKM. The CDR3 reads CASRTGTFGYTF. CDR3 coding DNA: TGTGCCAGCAGGACCGGGACTTTTGGCTACACCTTC.

The chain joins TRBV2 to TRBJ1-1; TRBD1 aligns across 8 bases. The germline V gene has CDR1 SNHLY and CDR2 FYNNEI. This CDR3 comprises 15 residues. Losses at the gene ends were 6 bases for V and 5 bases for J; bases not matched to a gene: 11. CDR3 nucleotide sequence: TGTGCCAGCAGCGCGCAGGGGGCGAGTCTTACTGAAGCTTTCTTT. This gives the protein CASSAQGASLTEAFF.

This sequence joins TRBV10-3 and TRBJ2-3; D not resolved. V was pared by 10 bases and J by 1 base, with 18 bases between. From germline, CDR1 is ENHRY and CDR2 SYGVKD. The CDR3 is 15 residues long. The CDR3 region is CASLGPVFGTDTQYF. The CDR3 coding sequence is TGTGCCAGCCTGGGTCCCGTCTTCGGCACAGATACGCAGTATTTT.

The chain couples TRBV18 to TRBJ2-3; D remains unclear. This CDR3 region has 13 residues. Germline lookup yields CDR1 KGHSH and CDR2 LQKENI. Between the trimmed V and J ends, which lost 2 bases and 4 bases, there was a span of 7 bases. CDR3 DNA sequence: TGTGCCAGCTCACCAGCTAACGCAGATACGCAGTATTTT. Its protein product is CASSPANADTQYF.

The gene calls are TRBV20-1 and TRBJ2-2; TRBD2 aligns across 10 bases. The CDR3 extends over 15 amino acids. V gave up 5 bases and J gave up 0 bases; unmatched junction bases: 3. Germline assignment: CDR1 DFQATT and CDR2 SNEGSKA (reference sequence). The CDR3 loop is CSAPSGGANTGELFF. The CDR3 DNA sequence: TGCAGTGCTCCGAGCGGGGGGGCGAACACCGGGGAGCTGTTTTTT.

This sequence joins TRBV20-1 and TRBJ2-3; no definite D call. Trimming shortened V by 5 bases and J by 6 bases, and 12 bases separated the two germline ends. Per germline, CDR1 DFQATT and CDR2 SNEGSKA (reference sequence). This CDR3 comprises 12 residues. CDR3 protein: CSAERPPDTQYF. CDR3 nucleotide sequence: TGCAGTGCTGAAAGACCCCCCGATACGCAGTATTTT.

V usage is TRBV10-3 and J usage is TRBJ2-6, with TRBD2 as a possible D gene (7 bases). Between the trimmed V and J ends, which lost 6 bases and 8 bases, there was a span of 20 bases. The CDR3 extends over 16 amino acids. Germline V lookup: CDR1 ENHRY, CDR2 SYGVKD. CDR3 in amino acids: CAIREGGNDKPNVLTF. The CDR3 coding sequence is TGTGCCATCAGGGAGGGGGGGAATGATAAGCCCAACGTCCTGACTTTC.

This clonotype showed up just a few times. V usage is TRBV6-1 and J usage is TRBJ1-5; D not resolved. The V gene's germline CDR1 is MNHNS and CDR2 SASEGT. The V end lost 4 bases, the J end lost 0 bases, and 4 bases lay between the germline ends. There are 13 residues in the CDR3. The CDR3 region is CASSADSNQPQHF. For the CDR3, the DNA is TGTGCCAGCAGTGCCGATAGCAATCAGCCCCAGCATTTT.